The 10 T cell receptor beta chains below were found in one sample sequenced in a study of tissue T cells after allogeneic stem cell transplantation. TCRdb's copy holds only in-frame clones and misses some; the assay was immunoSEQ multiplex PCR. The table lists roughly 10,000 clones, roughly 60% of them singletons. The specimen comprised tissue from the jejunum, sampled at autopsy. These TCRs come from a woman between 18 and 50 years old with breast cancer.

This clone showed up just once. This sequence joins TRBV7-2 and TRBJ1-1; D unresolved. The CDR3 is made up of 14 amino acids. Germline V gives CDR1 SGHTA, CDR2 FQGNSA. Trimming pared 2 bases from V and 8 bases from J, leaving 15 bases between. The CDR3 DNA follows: TGTGCCAGCAGCTTATATGGAGCAAGCGGCGAAGCTTTCTTT. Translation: CASSLYGASGEAFF. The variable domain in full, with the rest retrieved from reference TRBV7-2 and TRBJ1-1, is GAGVSQSPSNKVTEKGKDVELRCDPISGHTALYWYRQSLGQGLEFLIYFQGNSAPDKSGLPSDRFSAERTGGSVSTLTIQRTQQEDSAVYLCASSLYGASGEAFFGQGTRLTVV.

The CDR3 bases are TGTGCCAGCAGCCAAGATGGGGTTAGCGGGGGCGTTACGCAGTATTTT. Encoded protein: CASSQDGVSGGVTQYF. The rearrangement links TRBV3-1 (or the pseudogene TRBV3-2) to TRBJ2-3; the match to TRBD2 covers 9 bases. Germline V gene data show CDR1 as LGHDT and CDR2 as YNNKEL (reference sequence). J gave up 8 bases and V 0 bases, and 9 bases lay outside the gene matches. This CDR3 region has 16 residues.

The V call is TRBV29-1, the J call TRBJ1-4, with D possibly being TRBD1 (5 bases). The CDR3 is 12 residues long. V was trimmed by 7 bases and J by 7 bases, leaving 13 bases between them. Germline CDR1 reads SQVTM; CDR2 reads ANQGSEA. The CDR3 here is CSAGTPGEKLFF. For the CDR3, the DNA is TGCAGCGCCGGGACGCCGGGTGAAAAACTGTTTTTT.

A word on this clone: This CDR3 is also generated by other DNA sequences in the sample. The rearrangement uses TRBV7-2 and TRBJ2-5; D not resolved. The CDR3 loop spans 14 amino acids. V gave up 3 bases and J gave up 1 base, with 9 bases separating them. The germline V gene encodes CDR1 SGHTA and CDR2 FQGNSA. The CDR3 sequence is CASSFSRTQETQYF. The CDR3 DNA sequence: TGTGCCAGCAGCTTTTCCCGGACCCAAGAGACCCAGTACTTC.

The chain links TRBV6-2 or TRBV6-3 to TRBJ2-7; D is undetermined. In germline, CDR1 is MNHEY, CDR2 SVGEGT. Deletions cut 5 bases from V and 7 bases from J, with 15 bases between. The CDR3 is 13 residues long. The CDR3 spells CASSLDLLGEQYF. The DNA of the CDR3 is TGTGCCAGCAGTCTCGACCTACTCGGGGAGCAGTACTTC.

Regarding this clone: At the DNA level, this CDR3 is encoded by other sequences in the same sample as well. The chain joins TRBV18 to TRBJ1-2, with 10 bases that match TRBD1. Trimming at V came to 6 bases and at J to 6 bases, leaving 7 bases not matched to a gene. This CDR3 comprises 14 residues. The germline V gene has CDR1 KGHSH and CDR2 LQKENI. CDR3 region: CASSPTGTGDGYTF. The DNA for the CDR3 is TGTGCCAGCTCCCCCACCGGGACAGGGGATGGCTACACCTTC.

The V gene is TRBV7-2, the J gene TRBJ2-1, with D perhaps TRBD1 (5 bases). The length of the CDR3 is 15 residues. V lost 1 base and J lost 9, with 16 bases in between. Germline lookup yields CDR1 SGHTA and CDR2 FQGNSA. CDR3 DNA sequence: TGTGCCAGCAGCTTAGAGGCCCAGGGTTTGGGTGAGCAGTTCTTC. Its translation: CASSLEAQGLGEQFF.

CDR3 bases: TGTGCCAGCAGCCAAGTGCCCGGGGAGGGGGAGACCCAGTACTTC. The encoded protein is CASSQVPGEGETQYF. The chain employs TRBV4-2 and TRBJ2-5, with 7 bases that match TRBD2. Per germline, CDR1 LGHNA and CDR2 YNFKEQ. The CDR3 is made up of 15 amino acids. V shed 1 base and J 5 bases; nucleotides not matched to a gene: 7.

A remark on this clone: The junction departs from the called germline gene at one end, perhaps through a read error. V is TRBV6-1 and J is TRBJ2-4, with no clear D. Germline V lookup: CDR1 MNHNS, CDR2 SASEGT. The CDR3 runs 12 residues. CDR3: CASSEPDGPRDF. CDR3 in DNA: TGTGCCAGCAGTGAACCAGACGGACCTCGGGACTTC.

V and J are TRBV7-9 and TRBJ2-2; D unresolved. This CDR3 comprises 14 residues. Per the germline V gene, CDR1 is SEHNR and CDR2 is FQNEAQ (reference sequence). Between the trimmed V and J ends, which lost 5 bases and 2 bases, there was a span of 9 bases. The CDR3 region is CASSHIINTGELFF. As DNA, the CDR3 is TGTGCCAGCAGCCACATTATAAACACCGGGGAGCTGTTTTTT.